This T cell receptor beta chain derives from a study of molecular identifiers for immune sequencing clone quantification. TCRdb ran MiXCR on the PCR reads and lists one entry per CDR3 protein. The table shows under 600,000 distinct CDR3 sequences, with about a quarter occurring only once. This clonotype was detected ten times or more. This TCR was recovered from a human donor in good health. Some libraries in this study had Jurkat cell RNA spiked in. The sequenced material came from naive CD8+ T cells from blood, with Jurkat cell RNA spiked in. The subset here: FACS-sorted CD8+CD4-CCR7+CD45RA+ naive T cells.

Here the CDR3 reads CASSIQEMNTEAFF. Written as DNA, the CDR3 is TGTGCCAGCAGCATACAGGAAATGAACACTGAAGCTTTCTTT. The J gene is TRBJ1-1, the V gene TRBV13, with TRBD1 as a possible D gene (5 bases). Germline V gene data show CDR1 as PRHDT and CDR2 as FYEKMQ (reference sequence). CDR3 length: 14 residues. V lost 5 bases and J lost 0, with 10 bases in between.